The clone carrying this T cell receptor (beta chain) has more than one count but fewer than ten. Its antigen is unknown. These data are taken from a study of chemoradiotherapy in HPV16-positive cancers. Study as a whole: A couple of HPV16-positive patients' cells yielded candidate HPV-specific clones and common motifs. Study-wide results and caveats: During treatment, candidate HPV-specific clones and E7-related motifs expanded in tumor.

In germline, CDR1 is MNHNS, CDR2 SASEGT. This CDR3 is built from 15 residues. Trimming took off 0 bases at V and 7 bases at J, with 10 bases between the two ends. Measured with immunoSEQ multiplex PCR; TCRdb has only the in-frame clones, and not every one. The repertoire holds around 810 clones, with roughly 82% as singletons. The chain has TRBV6-1 and TRBJ1-6, with a possible D match to TRBD1 (6 bases). The sequencing used tumor tissue, collected from a patient who underwent chemoradiotherapy. The clonotype comes from a human donor with HPV-associated anogenital cancer. As DNA, the CDR3 is TGTGCCAGCAGTGAAGCGCCAGGGGCGAATTCACCCCTCCACTTT. This codes for CASSEAPGANSPLHF.